This TCR beta chain was observed in a study of T-cell memory formation after mild COVID-19. One entry per CDR3 protein results from TCRdb running MiXCR on the 5' RACE reads. The sample includes around 250,000 distinct CDR3 sequences, roughly a sixth of them seen just once. The sample holds a few counts of this clonotype. The CDR3 spans 13 residues. Germline V CDR1 and CDR2: MNHEY, SVGEGT. Trimming stripped 2 bases from V and 4 bases from J, with 6 bases between. This chain uses TRBV6-2 or TRBV6-3 with TRBJ2-1; D is ambiguous. The sequencing sample was made of PBMCs or a T cell subset sorted from them (not recorded which). This sequence was found in a man between 18 and 29 years old who had mild COVID-19 (a few samples of this study predate the infection). Cell type and time point are not known. The CDR3 loop is CASSYGQYNEQFF. As DNA, the CDR3 is TGTGCCAGCAGTTACGGCCAGTACAATGAGCAGTTCTTC.